Here is one T cell receptor (beta chain) with its context. This record belongs to a study of blood T cell repertoires in COVID-19. At the level of the study: Samples representing acute and convalescent COVID-19 were sourced from the United States, Italy and Spain.

CDR3 size: 14 residues. Germline CDR1 is MNHEY and CDR2 is SVGAGI. Deletions cut 4 bases from V and 7 bases from J, with 16 bases between. Per the original data handling: For nucleated cells, counts were estimated from reference gene primer amplification. The data were produced by immunoSEQ multiplex PCR, yet TCRdb's version contains in-frame clones alone and is incomplete. The D gene and trimming were derived from the DNA, and the V and J assignments and clone size from that table. The sample includes about 130,000 clones, around four fifths of them seen just once. This TCR was sampled from a human donor in a cohort sampled during active COVID-19. What was sequenced was peripheral blood. This rearrangement joins TRBV6-5 to TRBJ1-2, with D maybe TRBD1 (6 bases). CDR3 protein: CASSFDRKASGYTF. CDR3 DNA sequence: TGTGCCAGCAGTTTCGACAGGAAGGCTTCTGGCTACACCTTC.